The 21 T cell receptor beta chains listed next were all sequenced from one sample in a study of T cells in Graves' hyperthyroidism and ophthalmopathy. Amplified regions were TCR beta CDR3 sequences from RNA transcripts. An initial round of RT-PCR targeting the TCR CDR3 relied on the HTBI primer set. TCRdb reanalysed the multiplex PCR reads using MiXCR and keeps one entry per CDR3 protein. This table holds approximately 420,000 distinct CDR3 sequences, under 15% found once. The sample was blood. These receptors all stem from a woman in her twenties or thirties with Graves' hyperthyroidism.

Notes on this clonotype: This may be a read error: a much more frequent sequence differs by one nucleotide. CDR3: CASSPAVQNGYTF. CDR3 in DNA: TGTGCCAGCAGTCCGGCGGTCCAAAATGGCTACACCTTC. The chain is built from TRBV28 and TRBJ1-2; the D is unclear. CDR1 is MDHEN, CDR2 SYDVKM, per germline. The CDR3 extends over 13 amino acids. Trimming pared 5 bases from V and 6 bases from J, leaving 13 bases between.

This clonotype was recorded a few times. The rearrangement joins TRBV19 to TRBJ2-1, with D unresolved. The V and J ends lost 7 bases and 8 bases respectively, with 9 bases between them. This CDR3 has 11 residues. Germline loops: CDR1 LNHDA, CDR2 SQIVND (reference sequence). CDR3 loop: CASTASDEQFF. CDR3 DNA sequence: TGTGCCAGTACTGCCTCGGATGAGCAGTTCTTC.

This clonotype was detected only a few times. The chain employs TRBV28 and TRBJ1-3; TRBD1 matches at 8 bases. This CDR3 comprises 16 residues. The V gene end was trimmed by 5 bases and the J gene end by 1 base; junction bases not matched to a gene: 7. Germline assignment: CDR1 MDHEN and CDR2 SYDVKM. CDR3 loop: CASSPITGGSGNTIYF. DNA for the CDR3: TGTGCCAGCAGTCCCATAACAGGGGGTTCTGGAAACACCATATATTTT.

This clonotype was detected a few times. This sequence joins TRBV4-1 and TRBJ2-7; D might be TRBD2 (5 bases). Germline V gene sequence: CDR1 MGHRA, CDR2 YSYEKL. The CDR3 runs 15 residues. Trimming took 2 bases from V and 6 from J, leaving 17 bases between them. In DNA, the CDR3 is TGCGCCAGCAGCCAATTGGGAGACCCCCCGTCCGAGCAGTACTTC. As protein: CASSQLGDPPSEQYF.

In this sample, this clonotype turned up a few times. The chain uses TRBV20-1 and TRBJ2-2; D tentatively reads TRBD1 or TRBD2 (5 bases each). Trimming pared 1 base from V and 1 base from J, leaving 16 bases between. The length of the CDR3 is 17 residues. Looked up from germline, CDR1 is DFQATT and CDR2 is SNEGSKA (reference sequence). CDR3 amino acids: CSARAGWGPRNTGELFF. In DNA form, the CDR3 reads TGCAGTGCTAGAGCGGGGTGGGGACCGAGGAACACCGGGGAGCTGTTTTTT.

The chain combines TRBV18 with TRBJ2-3, with D perhaps TRBD1 or TRBD2 (5 bases each). Germline CDR1 is KGHSH and CDR2 is LQKENI. The CDR3 sequence is 14 residues long. With 6 bases removed from V and 6 bases from J, the gap between germline ends came to 16 bases. CDR3 region: CASSPGTPRDTQYF. The CDR3 coding sequence is TGTGCCAGCTCGCCGGGGACGCCCAGGGATACGCAGTATTTT.

This chain uses TRBV14 with TRBJ2-7; D not certain. CDR3 length: 14 residues. V shed 1 base and J shed 3 bases, with 10 bases lying between them. CDR1 SGHDN and CDR2 FVKESK come from the germline V gene. For the CDR3, the DNA is TGTGCCAGCAGCCAAGGTATATGGGACTACGAGCAGTACTTC. This gives the protein CASSQGIWDYEQYF.

This clonotype was counted ten times or more. The V call is TRBV20-1, the J call TRBJ2-3; possibly TRBD1 for D (6 bases). V was trimmed by 0 bases and J by 6 bases, leaving 16 bases between them. CDR3 length equals 15 residues. From germline, CDR1 is DFQATT and CDR2 SNEGSKA (reference sequence). The chain's CDR3 is CSARDIVQGWDTQYF. For the CDR3, the DNA is TGCAGTGCTAGAGATATAGTCCAGGGGTGGGATACGCAGTATTTT.

This clonotype has a count of ten or more. The gene calls are TRBV18 and TRBJ2-5; the D gene is possibly TRBD2 (6 bases). Per the germline V gene, CDR1 is KGHSH and CDR2 is LQKENI. Trimming stripped 3 bases from V and 4 bases from J, with 15 bases between. The CDR3 extends over 15 amino acids. CDR3 region: CASSPPGLQGETQYF. The CDR3 bases are TGTGCCAGCTCACCGCCGGGACTTCAGGGAGAGACCCAGTACTTC. Complete variable domain (other parts from reference TRBV18 and TRBJ2-5): NAGVMQNPRHLVRRRGQEARLRCSPMKGHSHVYWYRQLPEEGLKFMVYLQKENIIDESGMPKERFSAEFPKEGPSILRIQQVVRGDSAAYFCASSPPGLQGETQYFGPGTRLLVL.

The table lists this clonotype with many counts. This CDR3 is CASSLDPDKLFF. As DNA, the CDR3 is TGTGCCAGCAGCTTAGATCCGGACAAACTGTTTTTT. The chain has TRBV7-9 and TRBJ1-4, with D uncertain. V was cut by 1 base and J by 11 bases, with 8 bases left in between. The CDR3 consists of 12 residues. Germline lookup yields CDR1 SEHNR and CDR2 FQNEAQ (reference sequence).

As concerns this clonotype: In this CDR3 the conserved last residue, phenylalanine or tryptophan, is missing, so a read error is likely. This chain joins TRBV10-1 and TRBJ1-1; no clear D gene. V gave up 0 bases and J gave up 0 bases, with 14 bases separating them. CDR1 is WNHNN and CDR2 is SYGVQD in the germline V gene (reference sequence). The CDR3 has 17 residues. CDR3 nucleotides: TGCGCCAGCAGTGAGTCTCGGGATTCAGGTATGAACACTGAAGCTTTCCTT. It yields the protein CASSESRDSGMNTEAFL.

J is TRBJ1-6 and V is TRBV12-3 or TRBV12-4; 7 bases are shared with TRBD1. The junction had 6 bases not matched to a gene; V was cut back by 6 bases and J by 7 bases. The CDR3 is 14 amino acids. CDR3 amino acids: CASSRTGDNSPLHF. CDR3 nucleotide sequence: TGTGCCAGCAGCCGCACAGGGGACAATTCACCCCTCCACTTT.

This chain connects TRBV11-2 to TRBJ2-1; TRBD1 might be the D (5 bases). The CDR3 is made up of 15 amino acids. The germline gives CDR1 SGHAT, CDR2 FQNNGV. Trimming shortened V by 5 bases and J by 4 bases, and 15 bases separated the two germline ends. In nucleotides, the CDR3 is TGTGCCAGCAGCCTAGGGGTGCTTTTATACAATGAGCAGTTCTTC. It translates to CASSLGVLLYNEQFF.

Worth noting for this clonotype: This sequence may be a read error, since a much larger clone differs from it by one base. The chain uses TRBV6-1 and TRBJ1-2; D gene ambiguous. In germline, CDR1 is MNHNS, CDR2 SASEGT. The CDR3 sequence is 13 residues long. This CDR3 reads CASGETDNYGYTF. The CDR3 DNA reads TGTGCCAGCGGTGAGACGGATAACTATGGCTACACCTTC.

CDR3 DNA: TGTGCCAGTAGTATAGATGTCGGACTAGCAGTTGAGCAGTTCTTC. It translates to CASSIDVGLAVEQFF. The rearrangement uses TRBV19 and TRBJ2-1; 8 bases are a match to TRBD2. The CDR3 sequence is 15 residues long. Germline lookup yields CDR1 LNHDA and CDR2 SQIVND (reference sequence). The junction had 7 bases not matched to a gene; V was cut back by 0 bases and J by 9 bases.

This clonotype was detected ten times or more. The chain has TRBV28 and TRBJ2-3; 12 bases agree with TRBD2. V shed 7 bases, J shed 1 base, and the junction held 15 bases outside the gene matches. This CDR3 comprises 19 residues. CDR1 and CDR2 from the germline V gene are MDHEN and SYDVKM. The CDR3 DNA reads TGTGCCAGCATTCAACTAGCGGGAGGACTCAGGAGAGGCACAGATACGCAGTATTTT. This translates into CASIQLAGGLRRGTDTQYF.

This clonotype occurred many times. V is TRBV7-9 and J is TRBJ2-1; TRBD2 aligns across 12 bases. This CDR3 has 15 residues. In germline, CDR1 is SEHNR, CDR2 FQNEAQ (reference sequence). The junction had 5 bases not matched to a gene; V was cut back by 5 bases and J by 6 bases. CDR3 sequence: CASSDGLAGSNEQFF. The CDR3 bases are TGTGCCAGCAGCGACGGACTAGCGGGAAGCAATGAGCAGTTCTTC. The full variable domain, completed using reference TRBV7-9 and TRBJ2-1, is DTGVSQNPRHKITKRGQNVTFRCDPISEHNRLYWYRQTLGQGPEFLTYFQNEAQLEKSRLLSDRFSAERPKGSFSTLEIQRTEQGDSAMYLCASSDGLAGSNEQFFGPGTRLTVL.

This clonotype was detected many times. Here the CDR3 reads CASSLDRDFSGANVLTF. CDR3 DNA sequence: TGTGCCAGCAGTTTGGACAGGGACTTCTCTGGGGCCAACGTCCTGACTTTC. The chain employs TRBV28 and TRBJ2-6; 8 bases are shared with TRBD1. The ends lost 3 bases at V and 0 bases at J; junction bases unmatched: 4. Germline loops: CDR1 MDHEN, CDR2 SYDVKM. This CDR3 has 17 residues.

The chain has TRBV18 and TRBJ2-2, with D unclear. Trimming shortened V by 2 bases and J by 0 bases, and 10 bases separated the two germline ends. Germline V gene lookup returns CDR1 KGHSH and CDR2 LQKENI. This CDR3 has 16 amino acids. The CDR3 DNA reads TGTGCCAGCTCACCAAGCTCCGTCGCGAACACCGGGGAGCTGTTTTTT. It specifies CASSPSSVANTGELFF. The whole variable domain, remainder taken from reference TRBV18 and TRBJ2-2, is NAGVMQNPRHLVRRRGQEARLRCSPMKGHSHVYWYRQLPEEGLKFMVYLQKENIIDESGMPKERFSAEFPKEGPSILRIQQVVRGDSAAYFCASSPSSVANTGELFFGEGSRLTVL.

The chain recombines TRBV6-5 with TRBJ2-1; 7 bases are shared with TRBD2. V shed 1 base, J shed 5 bases, and the junction held 5 bases outside the gene matches. The germline V gene has CDR1 MNHEY and CDR2 SVGAGI. The CDR3 spans 15 residues. The CDR3 bases are TGTGCCAGCAGTTACTGGGAGGGCGTCCACAATGAGCAGTTCTTC. It encodes CASSYWEGVHNEQFF.

The rearrangement uses TRBV20-1 and TRBJ1-1; 8 bases agree with TRBD1. CDR1 is DFQATT, CDR2 SNEGSKA, per germline (reference sequence). J gave up 0 bases and V 7 bases, and 19 bases lay outside the gene matches. This CDR3 contains 18 residues. The CDR3 bases are TGCAGTGTAGCCGGAGGTAACAGGGGGGGACTAATGAACACTGAAGCTTTCTTT. Translated: CSVAGGNRGGLMNTEAFF.